Listed here is a single T cell receptor (beta chain). What it binds is not known. This entry belongs to a study of cytomegalovirus exposure and HLA in healthy donors. Study-wide results and limits: Cytomegalovirus association was assigned to about 150 TCR beta chains. The study dropped some indistinguishable V segments, TRBV6-2 and TRBV6-3 among them. Three chains tied to CMV proved CMV antigen-specific in vitro.

Germline V lookup: CDR1 SGHTA, CDR2 FQGNSA. The CDR3 extends over 15 amino acids. Trimming cost V 8 bases and J 1 base; bases outside gene matches: 6. The PCR used 60 Vbeta and 13 Jbeta primers. The data were produced by immunoSEQ multiplex PCR, yet TCRdb's version contains in-frame clones alone and is incomplete. This table has approximately 100,000 clones, roughly two thirds appearing once. Whereas donors were nominally healthy upon sampling, unrecorded immune exposures were probable. This rearrangement joins TRBV7-2 to TRBJ2-2; 8 bases fit TRBD2. This sequence originates from a human donor in good health. The sequencing input was PBMCs. CDR3 residues: CASAALAGNTGELFF. For the CDR3, the DNA is TGTGCCAGCGCGGCCCTAGCGGGGAACACCGGGGAGCTGTTTTTT.